The 30 T cell receptor beta chains in this list originate from one sample, sequenced in a study of CD8 T cells in ankylosing spondylitis. Whole-study results and caveats: For ankylosing spondylitis blood, a TCR beta motif of about eight highly homologous variants appeared characteristic.

The antigens for these receptors are not known. From the 5' RACE reads, TCRdb called clonotypes with MiXCR, one entry per CDR3 protein. The sample has 400,000 to 450,000 distinct CDR3 sequences, 15% to 20% seen once. Sequenced input: blood, either unsorted or a sorted T cell fraction (not recorded which). The receptors shown here come from a male donor with ankylosing spondylitis.

The chain links TRBV20-1 to TRBJ2-7; D gene ambiguous. Between the trimmed V and J ends, which lost 3 bases and 0 bases, there was a span of 6 bases. The CDR3 contains 12 residues. Looked up from germline, CDR1 is DFQATT and CDR2 is SNEGSKA (reference sequence). CDR3 in amino acids: CSASVNSYEQYF. The CDR3 DNA sequence: TGCAGTGCTAGTGTCAACTCCTACGAGCAGTACTTC.

This clonotype has ten or more counts. This rearrangement joins TRBV10-3 to TRBJ2-3, with 11 bases matching TRBD2. CDR3 length equals 16 residues. CDR1 ENHRY and CDR2 SYGVKD come from the germline V gene. The J segment lost 4 bases and the V segment lost 7 bases, leaving 10 bases of the junction unmatched. For the CDR3, the DNA is TGTGCCATCATGAAGGGGCTAGCGGGAGGACCAGATACGCAGTATTTT. Translation: CAIMKGLAGGPDTQYF.

The CDR3: CASSLGAQDQPQHF. CDR3 nucleotides: TGCGCCAGCAGCTTGGGGGCACAGGATCAGCCCCAGCATTTT. The rearrangement joins TRBV5-1 to TRBJ1-5; tentative D call: TRBD1 (5 bases). The V and J ends lost 0 bases and 5 bases respectively, with 9 bases between them. This CDR3 has 14 residues. The germline V gene has CDR1 SGHRS and CDR2 YFSETQ.

The chain combines TRBV6-1 with TRBJ2-5; D possibly corresponds to TRBD2 (6 bases). The CDR3 sequence is 14 residues long. Germline CDR1 MNHNS, CDR2 SASEGT. V lost 10 bases and J 1 base, leaving 16 bases between the germline ends. The CDR3 here is CATREAGIQETQYF. The CDR3 DNA reads as TGTGCCACAAGGGAGGCGGGGATCCAAGAGACCCAGTACTTC.

The chain recombines TRBV11-2 with TRBJ2-7; 7 bases agree with TRBD2. Unmatched junction bases numbered 5, after V lost 1 base and J lost 2 bases. Germline lookup yields CDR1 SGHAT and CDR2 FQNNGV. This CDR3 comprises 15 residues. The CDR3 reads CASSLGLRGTYEQYF. CDR3 nucleotides: TGTGCCAGCAGCTTAGGCTTGCGGGGGACCTACGAGCAGTACTTC.

In this sample, this clonotype turned up a few times. The rearrangement uses TRBV11-2 and TRBJ2-3; 16 bases align to TRBD2. V shed 5 bases and J 4 bases; nucleotides not matched to a gene: 6. This CDR3 is built from 17 residues. CDR1 and CDR2 (germline): SGHAT, FQNNGV. The CDR3 reads CASSPGTSGRAADTQYF. Written as DNA, the CDR3 is TGTGCCAGCAGCCCCGGGACTAGCGGGAGGGCCGCAGATACGCAGTATTTT. Full variable domain (rest looked up from reference TRBV11-2 and TRBJ2-3): EAGVAQSPRYKIIEKRQSVAFWCNPISGHATLYWYQQILGQGPKLLIQFQNNGVVDDSQLPKDRFSAERLKGVDSTLKIQPAKLEDSAVYLCASSPGTSGRAADTQYFGPGTRLTVL.

In this sample, this clonotype turned up a few times. V gene TRBV18 combines with J gene TRBJ2-7; 7 bases are shared with TRBD1. The CDR3 has 13 residues. V was clipped by 6 bases and J by 5 bases; unmatched bases: 7. Germline V gene data show CDR1 as KGHSH and CDR2 as LQKENI. CDR3 in amino acids: CASSKDRAHEQYF. The CDR3 DNA reads as TGTGCCAGCTCCAAAGACAGGGCACACGAGCAGTACTTC.

This clonotype was seen a handful of times. CDR3 coding DNA: TGTGCCAGCAGGCCGGGCGGGGGGGGGATCACTGAAGCTTTCTTT. It is translated as CASRPGGGGITEAFF. V is TRBV27 and J is TRBJ1-1, with D possibly being TRBD1 (5 bases). The germline V and J ends were trimmed by 6 bases and 4 bases, with 18 bases remaining between them. The length of the CDR3 is 15 residues. Germline loops: CDR1 MNHEY, CDR2 SMNVEV (reference sequence).

In its sample, this clonotype was seen many times. The gene calls are TRBV5-1 and TRBJ2-7, with TRBD2 matching 7 bases. This CDR3 has 15 amino acids. Germline V lookup: CDR1 SGHRS, CDR2 YFSETQ. V lost 7 bases to trimming and J lost 0 bases; unmatched junction nucleotides: 10. The CDR3 region is CASLEGGGSSYEQYF. Written as DNA, the CDR3 is TGCGCCAGCTTGGAGGGCGGCGGGAGCTCCTACGAGCAGTACTTC.

The chain carries TRBV28 and TRBJ2-7, with D maybe TRBD2 (5 bases). The CDR3 is made up of 13 amino acids. Germline lookup yields CDR1 MDHEN and CDR2 SYDVKM. V was clipped by 3 bases and J by 1 base, with 7 bases between them. The CDR3: CASSFRTSYEQYF. In DNA, the CDR3 is TGTGCCAGCAGTTTTAGGACTTCCTACGAGCAGTACTTC.

The V call is TRBV12-3 or TRBV12-4, the J call TRBJ2-3, with 7 nucleotides matching TRBD1. V gave up 6 bases and J gave up 2 bases; unmatched junction bases: 5. The length of the CDR3 is 14 residues. CDR3 region: CASRRQGPTDTQYF. The CDR3 region has the DNA TGTGCCAGCAGGAGACAGGGACCCACAGATACGCAGTATTTT.

The chain employs TRBV20-1 and TRBJ2-7, with D perhaps matching TRBD2 (6 bases). Germline V gene sequence: CDR1 DFQATT, CDR2 SNEGSKA (reference sequence). The CDR3 has 14 amino acids. V gave up 5 bases and J gave up 6 bases, with 20 bases separating them. The CDR3: CSAPTGTSSGEQYF. CDR3 in DNA: TGCAGTGCTCCAACCGGGACTTCTTCCGGCGAGCAGTACTTC.

This clonotype came up a few times. For the CDR3, the DNA is TGTGCCAGCAGCCTGGGGCGGGACAGGGGAATTGGTAGCTATGGCTACACCTTC. Its protein is CASSLGRDRGIGSYGYTF. V is TRBV3-1 and J is TRBJ1-2; TRBD1 matches at 10 bases. The germline V gene has CDR1 LGHDT and CDR2 YNNKEL (reference sequence). The CDR3 is 18 residues long. The V segment lost 4 bases and the J segment 4 bases; nucleotides outside the gene matches: 15.

This clonotype turned up a few times. The chain employs TRBV9 and TRBJ2-3; D possibly corresponds to TRBD2 (5 bases). Germline values: CDR1 SGDLS, CDR2 YYNGEE. V lost 0 bases, J lost 1 base, and 12 bases lay in between. CDR3 length: 16 amino acids. CDR3 residues: CASSVGIGAGTDTQYF. The CDR3, as DNA: TGTGCCAGCAGCGTAGGCATTGGAGCGGGCACAGATACGCAGTATTTT.

Only a few counts were recorded for this clonotype. V gene TRBV27 combines with J gene TRBJ1-6; D not resolved. The germline CDR1 and CDR2 sequences are MNHEY and SMNVEV (reference sequence). This CDR3 is 14 amino acids long. V lost 3 bases and J 6 bases, leaving 9 bases between the germline ends. In DNA form, the CDR3 reads TGTGCCAGCAGTTTTTTAGGGAGTAATTCACCCCTCCACTTT. This encodes CASSFLGSNSPLHF.

V usage is TRBV7-8 and J usage is TRBJ2-1, with 12 bases aligning to TRBD2. Unmatched junction bases numbered 2, after V lost 5 bases and J lost 3 bases. Germline V CDR1 and CDR2: SGHVS, FQNEAQ. This CDR3 contains 15 residues. This CDR3 reads CASSGGLAGYNEQFF. CDR3 DNA: TGTGCCAGCAGCGGGGGACTAGCGGGCTACAATGAGCAGTTCTTC.

This clonotype showed up many times. The chain links TRBV10-3 to TRBJ2-7, with D possibly TRBD1 on 6 matching bases. The V end was cut by 2 bases, the J end by 3 bases, with 14 bases between. The CDR3 extends over 15 amino acids. Germline loops: CDR1 ENHRY, CDR2 SYGVKD. The CDR3 here is CAISEDRRDNYEQYF. CDR3 bases: TGTGCCATCAGTGAGGACCGCCGGGACAACTACGAGCAGTACTTC.

This clonotype appeared many times. The chain combines TRBV5-1 with TRBJ2-1; the D is unclear. Germline-derived CDR1 and CDR2 are SGHRS and YFSETQ. This CDR3 comprises 13 residues. V lost 0 bases and J 10 bases, leaving 11 bases between the germline ends. CDR3 bases: TGCGCCAGCAGCTTGGGGAGAGCGAGAGAGCAGTTCTTC. Encoded protein: CASSLGRAREQFF.

The chain joins TRBV3-1 to TRBJ2-3; 10 bases map to TRBD2. The V and J ends lost 0 bases and 14 bases, in that order; junction bases with no gene match: 17. Germline V gives CDR1 LGHDT, CDR2 YNNKEL (reference sequence). This CDR3 is 17 amino acids long. CDR3: CASSQEPASGGPKGRYF. The CDR3 coding sequence is TGTGCCAGCAGCCAAGAACCGGCTAGCGGGGGACCTAAAGGAAGGTATTTT.

This clonotype was seen a handful of times. The chain carries TRBV28 and TRBJ1-1; D is undetermined. The CDR3 is made up of 12 amino acids. The V gene lost 5 bases and the J gene lost 10 bases, with 14 bases spanning the gap. CDR1 is MDHEN, CDR2 SYDVKM, per germline. CDR3 sequence (DNA): TGTGCCAGCAGTACTCTTAGTTTCCGAGCTTTCTTT. The encoded protein is CASSTLSFRAFF.

A few counts support this clonotype. The CDR3 DNA is TGTGCCACCCCTAGGGGCCAGGGACAACTATCGACGAACACCGGGGAGCTGTTTTTT. Translating gives CATPRGQGQLSTNTGELFF. This chain joins TRBV12-3 or TRBV12-4 and TRBJ2-2, with TRBD1 as a possible D gene (6 bases). The CDR3 covers 19 residues. V lost 10 bases to trimming and J lost 0 bases, with 27 bases between them.

This clonotype was seen a few times. The rearrangement links TRBV12-3 or TRBV12-4 to TRBJ1-5; D ambiguous. This CDR3 spans 14 amino acids. V lost 1 base, J lost 6 bases, and 10 bases lay in between. The CDR3 is CASSLGSKSQPQHF. For the CDR3, the DNA is TGTGCCAGCAGTTTAGGCTCGAAAAGTCAGCCCCAGCATTTT.

This clonotype was observed at least ten times. This chain joins TRBV9 and TRBJ2-7; 9 nucleotides match TRBD1. The junction had 6 bases not matched to a gene; V was cut back by 2 bases and J by 0 bases. This CDR3 has 16 amino acids. Germline values: CDR1 SGDLS, CDR2 YYNGEE. CDR3 DNA sequence: TGTGCCAGCAGCGTTGGGACAGGGACAAGCTCCTACGAGCAGTACTTC. This gives the protein CASSVGTGTSSYEQYF.

This clonotype has a count of ten or more. This chain joins TRBV18 and TRBJ1-4; 8 nucleotides agree with TRBD1. Germline trimming cut 4 bases from V and 6 bases from J; bases unmatched to any gene: 7. Per germline, CDR1 KGHSH and CDR2 LQKENI. This CDR3 is 15 amino acids long. CDR3 residues: CASSRSPGQDEKLFF. As DNA, the CDR3 is TGTGCCAGCTCACGTTCCCCGGGACAGGATGAAAAACTGTTTTTT.

V usage is TRBV5-1 and J usage is TRBJ2-7; D assignment may be TRBD1 or TRBD2 (5 bases each). The CDR3 consists of 15 residues. CDR1 is SGHRS and CDR2 is YFSETQ in the germline V gene. V lost 5 bases and J lost 0, with 15 bases in between. For the CDR3, the DNA is TGCGCCAGCAGGACCGGGACGAGGAGCTCCTACGAGCAGTACTTC. Translation: CASRTGTRSSYEQYF.

This clonotype was found a few times. The genes are TRBV6-5 and TRBJ1-4; D gene unclear. Trimming cost V 5 bases and J 8 bases, with 9 bases left between them. The CDR3 runs 12 residues. Germline-derived CDR1 and CDR2 are MNHEY and SVGAGI. DNA for the CDR3: TGTGCCAGCAGTCTCCACGGGGAAAAACTGTTTTTT. Translated, it gives CASSLHGEKLFF.

V and J are TRBV20-1 and TRBJ2-5; D gene uncertain. V was shortened by 0 bases and J by 3 bases, with 11 bases between the two germline ends. Germline CDR1 and CDR2: DFQATT and SNEGSKA (reference sequence). The CDR3 consists of 14 residues. This CDR3 is CSARDPLSEETQYF. CDR3 bases: TGCAGTGCTAGAGACCCCCTGTCGGAAGAGACCCAGTACTTC.

The rearrangement uses TRBV7-2 and TRBJ1-2; 7 nucleotides match TRBD1. V lost 5 bases to trimming and J lost 5 bases; unmatched junction nucleotides: 8. CDR3 length equals 14 residues. Germline lookup yields CDR1 SGHTA and CDR2 FQGNSA. The CDR3 sequence: CASSPPGGLYGYTF. CDR3 nucleotides: TGTGCCAGCAGCCCACCAGGGGGACTATATGGCTACACCTTC.

The rearrangement uses TRBV19 and TRBJ2-2; TRBD1 might be the D (5 bases). The CDR3 length is 15 residues. The V gene's germline CDR1 is LNHDA and CDR2 SQIVND (reference sequence). V was pared by 5 bases and J by 0 bases, with 10 bases between. This CDR3 reads CASSPQESNTGELFF. The DNA for the CDR3 is TGTGCCAGTAGTCCACAGGAATCGAACACCGGGGAGCTGTTTTTT.

This clonotype has more than one count but fewer than ten. The V gene is TRBV10-2, the J gene TRBJ2-5, with TRBD2 matching 8 bases. The CDR3 length is 16 residues. Trimming removed 6 bases from V and 2 bases from J; junction bases left unmatched: 11. CDR1 and CDR2 from the germline V gene are WSHSY and SAAADI. CDR3 residues: CASSSLRGGDQETQYF. Written as DNA, the CDR3 is TGCGCCAGCAGCTCCCTTCGGGGGGGGGATCAAGAGACCCAGTACTTC.